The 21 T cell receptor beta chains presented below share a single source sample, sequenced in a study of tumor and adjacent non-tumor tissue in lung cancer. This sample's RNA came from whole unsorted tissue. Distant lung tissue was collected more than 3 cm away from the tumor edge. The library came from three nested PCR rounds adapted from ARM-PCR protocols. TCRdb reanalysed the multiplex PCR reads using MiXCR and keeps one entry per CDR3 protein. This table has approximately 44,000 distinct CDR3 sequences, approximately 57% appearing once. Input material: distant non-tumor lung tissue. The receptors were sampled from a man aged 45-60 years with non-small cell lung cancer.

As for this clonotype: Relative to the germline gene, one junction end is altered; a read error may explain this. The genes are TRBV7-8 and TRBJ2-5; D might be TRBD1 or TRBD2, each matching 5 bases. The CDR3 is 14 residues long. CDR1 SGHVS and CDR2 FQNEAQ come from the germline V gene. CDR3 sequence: CASSSSRGQKTQYF. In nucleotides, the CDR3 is TGTGCCAGCAGCTCCTCCCGGGGCCAAAAGACCCAATACTTC.

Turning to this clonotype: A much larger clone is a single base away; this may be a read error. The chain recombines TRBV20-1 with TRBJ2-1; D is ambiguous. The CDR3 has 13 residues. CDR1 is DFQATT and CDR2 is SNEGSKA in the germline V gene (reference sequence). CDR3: CSARDTGHNEHFF. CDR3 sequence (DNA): TGCAGTGCTAGAGACACCGGTCACAATGAGCACTTCTTC.

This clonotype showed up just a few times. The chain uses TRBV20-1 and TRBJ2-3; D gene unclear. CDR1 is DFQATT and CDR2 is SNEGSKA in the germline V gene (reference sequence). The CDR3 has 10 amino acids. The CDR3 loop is CRPAGDTQYF. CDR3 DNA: TGCAGGCCAGCAGGAGATACGCAGTATTTT.

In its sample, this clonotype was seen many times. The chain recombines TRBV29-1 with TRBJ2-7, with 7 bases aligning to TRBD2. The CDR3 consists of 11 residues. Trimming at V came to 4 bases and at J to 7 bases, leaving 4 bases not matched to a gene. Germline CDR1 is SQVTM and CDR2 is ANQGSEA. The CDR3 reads CSVGDGGEQYF. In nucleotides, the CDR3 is TGCAGCGTTGGCGACGGGGGGGAGCAGTACTTC.

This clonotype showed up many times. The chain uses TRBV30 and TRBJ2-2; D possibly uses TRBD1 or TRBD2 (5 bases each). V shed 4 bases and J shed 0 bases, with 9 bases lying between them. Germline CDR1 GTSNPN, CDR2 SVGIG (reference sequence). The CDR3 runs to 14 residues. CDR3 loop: CAWKVGPNTGELFF. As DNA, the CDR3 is TGTGCCTGGAAAGTGGGACCGAACACCGGGGAGCTGTTTTTT.

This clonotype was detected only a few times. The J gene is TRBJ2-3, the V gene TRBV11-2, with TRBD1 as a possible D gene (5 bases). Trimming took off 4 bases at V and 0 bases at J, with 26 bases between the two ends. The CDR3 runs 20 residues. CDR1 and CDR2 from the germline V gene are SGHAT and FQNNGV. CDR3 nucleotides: TGTGCCAGCAGCTCCCCGTCCCTGGCCCAGGGCAGGGTTAGCACAGATACGCAGTATTTT. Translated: CASSSPSLAQGRVSTDTQYF.

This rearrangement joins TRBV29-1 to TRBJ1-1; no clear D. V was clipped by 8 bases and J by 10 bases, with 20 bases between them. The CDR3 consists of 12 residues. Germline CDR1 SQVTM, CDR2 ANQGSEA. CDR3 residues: CSSEGSRPGAFF. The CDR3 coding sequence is TGCAGCTCCGAGGGTTCGAGGCCCGGAGCTTTCTTT. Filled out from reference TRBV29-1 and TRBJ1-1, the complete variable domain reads SAVISQKPSRDICQRGTSLTIQCQVDSQVTMMFWYRQQPGQSLTLIATANQGSEATYESGFVIDKFPISRPNLTFSTLTVSNMSPEDSSIYLCSSEGSRPGAFFGQGTRLTVV.

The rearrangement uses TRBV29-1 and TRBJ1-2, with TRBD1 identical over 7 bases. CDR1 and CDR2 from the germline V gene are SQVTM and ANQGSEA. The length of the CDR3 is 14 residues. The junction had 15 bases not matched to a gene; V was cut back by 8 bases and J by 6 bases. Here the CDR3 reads CSSRGQESSNGYTF. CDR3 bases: TGCAGCTCCCGAGGACAGGAGTCTAGCAATGGCTACACCTTC.

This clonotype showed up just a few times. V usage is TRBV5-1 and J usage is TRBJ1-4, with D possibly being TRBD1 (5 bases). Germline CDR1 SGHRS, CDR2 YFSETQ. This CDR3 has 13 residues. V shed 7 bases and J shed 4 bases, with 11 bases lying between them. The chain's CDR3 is CASSRDGNEKLFF. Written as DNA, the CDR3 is TGCGCCAGCTCCCGGGACGGTAATGAAAAACTGTTTTTT. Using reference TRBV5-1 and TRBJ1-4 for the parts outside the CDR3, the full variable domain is KAGVTQTPRYLIKTRGQQVTLSCSPISGHRSVSWYQQTPGQGLQFLFEYFSETQRNKGNFPGRFSGRQFSNSRSEMNVSTLELGDSALYLCASSRDGNEKLFFGSGTQLSVL.

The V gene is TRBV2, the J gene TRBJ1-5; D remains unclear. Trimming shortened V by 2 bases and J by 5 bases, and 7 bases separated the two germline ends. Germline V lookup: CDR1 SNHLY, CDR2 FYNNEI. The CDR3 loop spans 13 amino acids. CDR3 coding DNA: TGTGCCAGCAGTGAACGCGAGTATCAGCCCCAGCATTTT. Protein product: CASSEREYQPQHF.

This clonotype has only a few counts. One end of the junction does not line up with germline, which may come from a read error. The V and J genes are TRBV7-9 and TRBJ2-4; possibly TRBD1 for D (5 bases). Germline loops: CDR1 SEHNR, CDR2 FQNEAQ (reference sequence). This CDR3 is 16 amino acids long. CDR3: CVSSLSPVPGLDIQYF. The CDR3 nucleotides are TGTGTCAGCAGCCTAAGTCCGGTCCCAGGGCTGGACATTCAGTACTTC.

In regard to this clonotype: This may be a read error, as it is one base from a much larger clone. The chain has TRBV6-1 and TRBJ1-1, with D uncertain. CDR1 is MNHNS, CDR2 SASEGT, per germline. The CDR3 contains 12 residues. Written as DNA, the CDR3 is TGTGTCAGCAGTCAGGCGAACACTGAAGCTTTCTTT. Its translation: CVSSQANTEAFF.

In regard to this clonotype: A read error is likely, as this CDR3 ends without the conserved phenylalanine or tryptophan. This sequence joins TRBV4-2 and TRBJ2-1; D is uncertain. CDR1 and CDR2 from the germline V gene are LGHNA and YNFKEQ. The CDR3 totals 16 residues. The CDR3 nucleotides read TGTGCCAGCACCCAAGCTATGGACCTATCCTACAATGAGCAGTTCCCC. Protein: CASTQAMDLSYNEQFP.

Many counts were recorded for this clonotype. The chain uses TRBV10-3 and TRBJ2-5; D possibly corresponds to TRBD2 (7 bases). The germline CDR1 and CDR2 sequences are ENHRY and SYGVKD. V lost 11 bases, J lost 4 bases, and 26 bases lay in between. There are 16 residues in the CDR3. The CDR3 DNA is TGTGCCGCCGCCGGGACTATAACTCAGGGGCGAGAGACCCAGTACTTC. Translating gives CAAAGTITQGRETQYF.

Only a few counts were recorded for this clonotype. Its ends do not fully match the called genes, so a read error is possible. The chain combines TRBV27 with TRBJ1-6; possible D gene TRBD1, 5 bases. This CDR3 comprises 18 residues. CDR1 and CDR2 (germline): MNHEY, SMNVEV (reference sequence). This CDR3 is CASSPRQILSSYNSLLHF. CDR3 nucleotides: TGTGCCAGCAGTCCCCGACAGATCCTCAGCTCCTATAATTCACTCCTCCACTTT.

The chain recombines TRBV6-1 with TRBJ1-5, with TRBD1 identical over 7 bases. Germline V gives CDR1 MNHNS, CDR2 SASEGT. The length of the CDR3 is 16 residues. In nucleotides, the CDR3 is TGTACCAACAGTGAAAGGGGGGACAGTCCCCGTCAGCCCCAGCATTTT. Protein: CTNSERGDSPRQPQHF.

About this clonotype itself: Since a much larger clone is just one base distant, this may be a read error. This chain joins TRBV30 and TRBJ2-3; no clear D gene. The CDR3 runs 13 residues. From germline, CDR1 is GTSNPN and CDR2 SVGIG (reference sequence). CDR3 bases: TGTGCCGCCATACCCGGTGGCACAGATATGCAGTATTTT. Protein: CAAIPGGTDMQYF.

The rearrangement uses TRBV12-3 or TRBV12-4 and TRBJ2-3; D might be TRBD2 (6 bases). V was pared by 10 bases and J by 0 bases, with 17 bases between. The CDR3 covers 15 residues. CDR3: CAINRSGLSTDTQYF. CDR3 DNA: TGTGCCATCAACCGAAGCGGGCTTAGCACAGATACGCAGTATTTT.

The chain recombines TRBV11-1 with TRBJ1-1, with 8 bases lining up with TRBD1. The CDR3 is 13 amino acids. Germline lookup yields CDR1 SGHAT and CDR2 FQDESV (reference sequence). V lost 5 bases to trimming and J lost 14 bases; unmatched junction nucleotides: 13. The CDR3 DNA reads TGTGCCAGCAGCCCCGAGACAGGGGATGAAGTCTTCTTT. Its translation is CASSPETGDEVFF.

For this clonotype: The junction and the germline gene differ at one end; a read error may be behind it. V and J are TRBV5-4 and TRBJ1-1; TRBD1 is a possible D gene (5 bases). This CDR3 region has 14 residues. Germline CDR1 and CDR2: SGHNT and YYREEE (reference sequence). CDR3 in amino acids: CASWSGQQNTKAFF. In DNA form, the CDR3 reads TGTGCCAGCTGGTCTGGACAACAGAACACTAAAGCTTTCTTT.

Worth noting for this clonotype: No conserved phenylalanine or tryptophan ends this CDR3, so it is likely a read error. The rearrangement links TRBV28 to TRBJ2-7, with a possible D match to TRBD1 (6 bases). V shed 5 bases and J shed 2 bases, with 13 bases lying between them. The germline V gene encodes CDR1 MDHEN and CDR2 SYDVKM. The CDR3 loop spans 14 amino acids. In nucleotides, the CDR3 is TGTGCCAGCAGTCCTACGGACAGAGCCTACGAGCAGTACTGC. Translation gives CASSPTDRAYEQYC.